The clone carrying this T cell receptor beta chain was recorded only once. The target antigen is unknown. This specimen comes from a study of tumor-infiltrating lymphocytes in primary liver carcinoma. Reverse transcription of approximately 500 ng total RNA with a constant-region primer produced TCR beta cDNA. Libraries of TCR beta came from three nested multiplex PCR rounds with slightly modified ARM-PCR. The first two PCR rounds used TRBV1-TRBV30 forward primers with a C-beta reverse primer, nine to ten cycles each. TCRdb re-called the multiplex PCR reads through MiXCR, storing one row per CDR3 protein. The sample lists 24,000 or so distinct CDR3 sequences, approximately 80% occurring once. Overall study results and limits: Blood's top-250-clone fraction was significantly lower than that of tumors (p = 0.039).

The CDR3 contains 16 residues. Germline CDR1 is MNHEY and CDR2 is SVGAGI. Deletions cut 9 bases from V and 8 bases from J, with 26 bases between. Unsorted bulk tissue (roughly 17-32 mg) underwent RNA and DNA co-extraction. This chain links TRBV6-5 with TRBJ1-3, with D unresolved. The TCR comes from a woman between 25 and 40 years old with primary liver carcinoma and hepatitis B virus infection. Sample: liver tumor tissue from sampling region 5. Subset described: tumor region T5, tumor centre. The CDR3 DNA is TGTGCCAGTAGTCGACGATCAGGCGGGTCCCGATACACCATATATTTT. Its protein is CASSRRSGGSRYTIYF.